A single sample gave rise to the 30 T cell receptor beta chains below, sequenced in a study of T cell responses to AZD1222 COVID-19 vaccine. Clones were read by immunoSEQ multiplex PCR, and TCRdb kept only the in-frame ones, dropping some. The sample lists about 79,000 clones, over 75% occurring once. Sequencing was performed on peripheral blood, taken on day 0 of AZD1222 vaccination. The receptors shown here come from an adult in good health.

The chain joins TRBV12-3 or TRBV12-4 to TRBJ2-5, with 11 positions matching TRBD1. V trimming: 4 bases; J trimming: 9 bases; junction bases outside the gene matches: 4. This CDR3 contains 13 residues. The CDR3, as DNA: TGTGCCAGCAGTTCCGGACAGGGGGCAGCCCAGTACTTC. Translating gives CASSSGQGAAQYF.

The rearrangement joins TRBV5-1 to TRBJ2-7; D might be TRBD1 (6 bases). Deletions cut 3 bases from V and 2 bases from J, with 9 bases between. The germline V gene encodes CDR1 SGHRS and CDR2 YFSETQ. The CDR3 is 13 residues long. The CDR3, as DNA: TGCGCCAGCAGCTCCCAGGGGCCCTACGAGCAGTACTTC. Its protein product is CASSSQGPYEQYF. Supplemented by reference TRBV5-1 and TRBJ2-7, the full variable domain reads KAGVTQTPRYLIKTRGQQVTLSCSPISGHRSVSWYQQTPGQGLQFLFEYFSETQRNKGNFPGRFSGRQFSNSRSEMNVSTLELGDSALYLCASSSQGPYEQYFGPGTRLTVT.

J is TRBJ1-2 and V is TRBV28; no firm D call. The CDR3 covers 12 residues. V lost 3 bases and J lost 2, with 4 bases in between. Germline V gene sequence: CDR1 MDHEN, CDR2 SYDVKM. In DNA, the CDR3 is TGTGCCAGCAGTTTGGACAACTATGGCTACACCTTC. Residues: CASSLDNYGYTF.

V and J are TRBV2 and TRBJ2-1; the D gene is possibly TRBD2 (5 bases). The CDR3 is 13 amino acids. Trimming stripped 6 bases from V and 4 bases from J, with 10 bases between. CDR1 is SNHLY, CDR2 FYNNEI, per germline. CDR3 in DNA: TGTGCCAGCAGCGAGCCGGGGTACAATGAGCAGTTCTTC. Translated: CASSEPGYNEQFF.

The V and J genes are TRBV6-5 and TRBJ1-4; 8 bases are shared with TRBD1. Germline CDR1 reads MNHEY; CDR2 reads SVGAGI. The CDR3 extends over 13 amino acids. The V and J ends lost 6 bases and 8 bases, in that order; junction bases with no gene match: 5. In DNA form, the CDR3 reads TGTGCCAGCAGGACAGGGGTCCGAGAAAAACTGTTTTTT. Translation: CASRTGVREKLFF.

CDR3 coding DNA: TGTGCCAGTAGTATGGGAGGGTACTCCTACGAGCAGTACTTC. Its translation is CASSMGGYSYEQYF. The V gene is TRBV19, the J gene TRBJ2-7, with 7 positions matching TRBD2. The CDR3 has 14 residues. Looked up from germline, CDR1 is LNHDA and CDR2 is SQIVND (reference sequence). Losses at the gene ends were 3 bases for V and 0 bases for J; bases not matched to a gene: 2.

This sequence joins TRBV24-1 and TRBJ1-2; no definite D call. Germline V gene lookup returns CDR1 KGHDR and CDR2 SFDVKD. Trimming left V 4 bases short and J 7 bases short, with 9 bases between. This CDR3 has 12 amino acids. The CDR3 region has the DNA TGTGCCACCAGTGACTCCACCCGTGGCTACACCTTC. It yields the protein CATSDSTRGYTF.

The CDR3 DNA is TGTGCCAGCAGAAAGACATCTAACTATGGCTACACCTTC. Translating it yields CASRKTSNYGYTF. V is TRBV6-5 and J is TRBJ1-2; D is unresolved. Germline V gives CDR1 MNHEY, CDR2 SVGAGI. CDR3 length equals 13 residues. V lost 6 bases to trimming and J lost 0 bases, with 8 bases between them.

This rearrangement joins TRBV3-1 (or the pseudogene TRBV3-2) to TRBJ1-1, with unresolved D. Germline-derived CDR1 and CDR2 are LGHDT and YNNKEL (reference sequence). V was pared by 3 bases and J by 1 base, with 9 bases between. This CDR3 has 14 amino acids. The DNA of the CDR3 is TGTGCCAGCAGCCACAAACATTCGAACACTGAAGCTTTCTTT. It specifies CASSHKHSNTEAFF.

The chain couples TRBV2 to TRBJ1-2; no clear D. The length of the CDR3 is 13 residues. Germline CDR1 SNHLY, CDR2 FYNNEI. Trimming left V 1 base short and J 4 bases short, with 7 bases between. DNA for the CDR3: TGTGCCAGCAGTGAAGATCGAGGCTATGGCTACACCTTC. Protein product: CASSEDRGYGYTF.

V usage is TRBV19 and J usage is TRBJ2-1; possible D gene TRBD2, 5 bases. The CDR3 length is 15 residues. Germline lookup yields CDR1 LNHDA and CDR2 SQIVND (reference sequence). Deletions cut 3 bases from V and 4 bases from J, with 13 bases between. The CDR3: CASSIEGTSYNEQFF. The CDR3 nucleotides are TGTGCCAGTAGTATTGAGGGAACCAGTTACAATGAGCAGTTCTTC.

The DNA for the CDR3 is TGTGCCACCAGTGACCCAGGACAGGGTAACACAGATACGCAGTATTTT. Translating it yields CATSDPGQGNTDTQYF. The chain couples TRBV24-1 to TRBJ2-3, with 8 bases that match TRBD1. Germline assignment: CDR1 KGHDR and CDR2 SFDVKD. V lost 4 bases and J lost 2; bases outside the gene matches: 7. The length of the CDR3 is 16 residues.

The V call is TRBV2, the J call TRBJ1-2; a possible D gene is TRBD1 (6 bases). With 4 bases removed from V and 6 bases from J, the gap between germline ends came to 12 bases. The length of the CDR3 is 13 residues. Germline assignment: CDR1 SNHLY and CDR2 FYNNEI. CDR3 in DNA: TGTGCCAGCAGTGTCGGGAGGGGGAATGGCTACACCTTC. Translated: CASSVGRGNGYTF.

This clone was observed a few times. The chain joins TRBV28 to TRBJ1-1; a weak D match, TRBD1 (5 bases). V shed 9 bases and J shed 4 bases, with 15 bases lying between them. CDR1 and CDR2 (germline): MDHEN, SYDVKM. The CDR3 is 13 amino acids. The CDR3 loop reads CASWRGTSTEAFF. CDR3 DNA: TGTGCCAGTTGGAGGGGTACGTCCACTGAAGCTTTCTTT.

CDR3 protein: CAWPSGSRDSYEQYF. Written as DNA, the CDR3 is TGTGCCTGGCCCTCCGGGTCCAGGGACTCCTACGAGCAGTACTTC. The chain couples TRBV30 to TRBJ2-7; weak D call: TRBD1 (5 bases). Germline V gene data show CDR1 as GTSNPN and CDR2 as SVGIG (reference sequence). Deletions cut 5 bases from V and 0 bases from J, with 17 bases between. The CDR3 has 15 residues.

The chain recombines TRBV3-1 (or the pseudogene TRBV3-2) with TRBJ2-7; 7 positions agree with TRBD1. Germline CDR1 is LGHDT and CDR2 is YNNKEL (reference sequence). The CDR3 sequence is 14 residues long. V trimming: 4 bases; J trimming: 1 base; junction bases outside the gene matches: 4. The CDR3 sequence: CASSPRDRSYEQYF. The CDR3 DNA reads TGTGCCAGCAGCCCCCGGGACAGATCCTACGAGCAGTACTTC.

The V call is TRBV12-3 or TRBV12-4, the J call TRBJ2-7, with no clear D. Trimming removed 6 bases at V and 0 bases at J, with 9 bases between. The CDR3 has 13 amino acids. The CDR3 here is CASSSKDSYEQYF. CDR3 coding DNA: TGTGCCAGCAGCTCGAAAGACTCCTACGAGCAGTACTTC.

A few counts support this clone. The V call is TRBV11-2, the J call TRBJ1-5, with 10 positions matching TRBD1. Per germline, CDR1 SGHAT and CDR2 FQNNGV. This CDR3 region has 16 residues. Losses at the gene ends were 3 bases for V and 2 bases for J; bases not matched to a gene: 4. DNA for the CDR3: TGTGCCAGCAGCTTTACCGGGACAGGGGGCAATCAGCCCCAGCATTTT. Amino acids: CASSFTGTGGNQPQHF.

This clone was found a few times. The gene calls are TRBV6-5 and TRBJ2-3; no clear D gene. Trimming removed 6 bases at V and 4 bases at J, with 11 bases between. The CDR3 is made up of 13 amino acids. Germline assignment: CDR1 MNHEY and CDR2 SVGAGI. The CDR3 DNA follows: TGTGCCAGCAGCCCCCGACAAGCAGATACGCAGTATTTT. It is translated as CASSPRQADTQYF.

The chain is built from TRBV6-5 and TRBJ1-6; 7 bases line up with TRBD1. CDR3 length: 15 amino acids. The junction had 7 bases not matched to a gene; V was cut back by 4 bases and J by 7 bases. In germline, CDR1 is MNHEY, CDR2 SVGAGI. The CDR3 reads CASSFTGAGNSPLHF. Here the CDR3 DNA reads TGTGCCAGCAGTTTCACAGGGGCTGGGAATTCACCCCTCCACTTT.

The rearrangement uses TRBV30 and TRBJ1-2; possibly TRBD1 for D (5 bases). The V gene lost 8 bases and the J gene lost 8 bases, with 15 bases spanning the gap. The germline gives CDR1 GTSNPN, CDR2 SVGIG (reference sequence). This CDR3 comprises 11 residues. The CDR3 nucleotides read TGTGCCGCTAAAACAGGTTCCGGCTACACCTTC. Protein sequence: CAAKTGSGYTF.

This chain joins TRBV11-2 and TRBJ1-3; weak D call: TRBD1 (5 bases). Between the trimmed V and J ends, which lost 1 base and 0 bases, there was a span of 19 bases. Germline loops: CDR1 SGHAT, CDR2 FQNNGV. The CDR3 is made up of 19 amino acids. The CDR3: CASSLGPFSRGSSGNTIYF. The CDR3 region has the DNA TGTGCCAGCAGCTTAGGACCGTTTTCAAGGGGCTCCTCTGGAAACACCATATATTTT.

The rearrangement uses TRBV3-1 (or the pseudogene TRBV3-2) and TRBJ1-6, with 9 nucleotides matching TRBD1. Looked up from germline, CDR1 is LGHDT and CDR2 is YNNKEL (reference sequence). The CDR3 runs to 16 residues. After removal of 1 base from V and 10 bases from J, the junction contained 8 bases not matched to a gene. The CDR3 region is CASSQGGQGIVSPLHF. CDR3 nucleotides: TGTGCCAGCAGCCAAGGGGGACAGGGAATCGTGTCACCCCTCCACTTT.

CDR3 DNA sequence: TGTGCCACCTCAGGCGGGGGAGGCACCGGGGAGCTGTTTTTT. This codes for CATSGGGGTGELFF. V usage is TRBV19 and J usage is TRBJ2-2; 7 nucleotides match TRBD2. Germline trimming cut 10 bases from V and 4 bases from J; bases unmatched to any gene: 9. CDR3 length equals 14 residues. Germline V gene sequence: CDR1 LNHDA, CDR2 SQIVND (reference sequence).

J is TRBJ1-4 and V is TRBV19; no firm D call. The CDR3 totals 16 residues. Germline loops: CDR1 LNHDA, CDR2 SQIVND (reference sequence). Between the trimmed V and J ends, which lost 5 bases and 3 bases, there was a span of 16 bases. CDR3 residues: CASSSPGRPPNEKLFF. CDR3 bases: TGTGCCAGTAGTTCCCCTGGGCGACCACCTAATGAAAAACTGTTTTTT.

The chain couples TRBV27 to TRBJ1-1; possibly TRBD1 for D (5 bases). The CDR3 spans 15 residues. V was clipped by 0 bases and J by 5 bases, with 13 bases between them. Germline V gene lookup returns CDR1 MNHEY and CDR2 SMNVEV (reference sequence). The DNA for the CDR3 is TGTGCCAGCAGTTTATCCGGGACCCTAAGGACTGAAGCTTTCTTT. Translating gives CASSLSGTLRTEAFF.

V and J are TRBV10-3 and TRBJ2-1; 8 bases align to TRBD2. This CDR3 contains 15 residues. Germline assignment: CDR1 ENHRY and CDR2 SYGVKD. Trimming removed 0 bases from V and 8 bases from J; junction bases left unmatched: 6. The CDR3 sequence is CAISESSGSADEQFF. The CDR3 DNA reads TGTGCCATCAGTGAGTCAAGCGGGAGTGCGGATGAGCAGTTCTTC.

The chain is built from TRBV14 and TRBJ2-7, with TRBD2 matching over 13 bases. CDR3 length: 15 amino acids. The V gene end was trimmed by 3 bases and the J gene end by 2 bases; junction bases not matched to a gene: 1. Germline assignment: CDR1 SGHDN and CDR2 FVKESK. The CDR3 loop reads CASSQGTSGTYEQYF. The CDR3 bases are TGTGCCAGCAGCCAGGGGACTAGCGGGACCTACGAGCAGTACTTC.

This clone turned up a few times. The V gene is TRBV4-1, the J gene TRBJ2-7; 11 nucleotides line up with TRBD2. Trimming removed 4 bases from V and 3 bases from J; junction bases left unmatched: 2. This CDR3 contains 14 residues. From germline, CDR1 is MGHRA and CDR2 YSYEKL. The CDR3 is CASSPLAGGYEQYF. In nucleotides, the CDR3 is TGCGCCAGCAGCCCTCTAGCGGGGGGCTACGAGCAGTACTTC.

The V and J genes are TRBV2 and TRBJ2-7, with TRBD1 matching over 7 bases. This CDR3 comprises 14 residues. V dropped 3 bases and J dropped 0; count of bases not matched to a gene: 2. Germline CDR1 reads SNHLY; CDR2 reads FYNNEI. The CDR3 sequence: CASSDAGGSYEQYF. Written as DNA, the CDR3 is TGTGCCAGCAGTGATGCAGGGGGCTCCTACGAGCAGTACTTC.